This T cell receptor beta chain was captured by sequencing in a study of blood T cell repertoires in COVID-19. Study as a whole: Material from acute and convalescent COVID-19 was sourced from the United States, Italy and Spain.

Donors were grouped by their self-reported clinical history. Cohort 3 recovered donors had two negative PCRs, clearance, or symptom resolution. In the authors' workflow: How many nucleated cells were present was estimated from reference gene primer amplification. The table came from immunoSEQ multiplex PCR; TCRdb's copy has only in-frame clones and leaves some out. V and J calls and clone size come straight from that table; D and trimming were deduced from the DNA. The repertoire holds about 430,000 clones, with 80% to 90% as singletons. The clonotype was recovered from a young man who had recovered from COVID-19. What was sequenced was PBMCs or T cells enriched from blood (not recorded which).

The CDR3 reads CASSIWDRDQPQHF. CDR3 nucleotides: TGTGCCAGTAGTATATGGGACAGGGATCAGCCCCAGCATTTT. The chain couples TRBV19 to TRBJ1-5; 9 bases line up with TRBD1. The CDR3 loop spans 14 amino acids. V shed 2 bases and J 5 bases; nucleotides not matched to a gene: 1. In germline, CDR1 is LNHDA, CDR2 SQIVND (reference sequence).